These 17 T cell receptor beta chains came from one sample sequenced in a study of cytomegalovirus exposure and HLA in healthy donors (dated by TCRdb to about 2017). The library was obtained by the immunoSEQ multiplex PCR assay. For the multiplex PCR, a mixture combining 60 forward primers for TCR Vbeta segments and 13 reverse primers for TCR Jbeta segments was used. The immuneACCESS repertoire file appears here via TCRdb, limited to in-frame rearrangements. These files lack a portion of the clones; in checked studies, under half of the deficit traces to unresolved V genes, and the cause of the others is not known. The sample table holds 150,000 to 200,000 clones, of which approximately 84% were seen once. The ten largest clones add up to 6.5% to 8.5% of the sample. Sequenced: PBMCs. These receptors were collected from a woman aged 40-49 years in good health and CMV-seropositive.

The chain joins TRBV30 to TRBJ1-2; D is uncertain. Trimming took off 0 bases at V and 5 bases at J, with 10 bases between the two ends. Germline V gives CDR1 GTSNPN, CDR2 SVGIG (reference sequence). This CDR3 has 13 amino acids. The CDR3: CAWSVEVVYGYTF. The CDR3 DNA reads TGTGCCTGGAGTGTAGAAGTAGTTTATGGCTACACCTTC.

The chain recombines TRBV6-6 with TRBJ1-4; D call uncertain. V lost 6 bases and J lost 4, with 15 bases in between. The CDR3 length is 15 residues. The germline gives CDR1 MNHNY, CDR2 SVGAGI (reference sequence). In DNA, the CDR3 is TGTGCCAGCAGCCGCGCCGGAGCCCATAATGAAAAACTGTTTTTT. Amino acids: CASSRAGAHNEKLFF.

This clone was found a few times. CDR3 in amino acids: CASSQDASAPYEQYF. In DNA form, the CDR3 reads TGTGCCAGCAGCCAAGACGCTAGCGCGCCCTACGAGCAGTACTTC. The chain links TRBV14 to TRBJ2-7, with D perhaps matching TRBD2 (6 bases). Trimming shortened V by 0 bases and J by 2 bases, and 11 bases separated the two germline ends. Germline V CDR1 and CDR2: SGHDN, FVKESK. The CDR3 extends over 15 amino acids. Full variable domain (missing parts from reference TRBV14 and TRBJ2-7): EAGVTQFPSHSVIEKGQTVTLRCDPISGHDNLYWYRRVMGKEIKFLLHFVKESKQDESGMPNNRFLAERTGGTYSTLKVQPAELEDSGVYFCASSQDASAPYEQYFGPGTRLTVT.

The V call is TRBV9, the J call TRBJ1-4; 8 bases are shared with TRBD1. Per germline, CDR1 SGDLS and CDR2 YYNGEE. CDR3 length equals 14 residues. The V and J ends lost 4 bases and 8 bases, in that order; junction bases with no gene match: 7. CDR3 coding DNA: TGTGCCAGCAGCAAGGGCAGGGGGCGCGAAAAACTGTTTTTT. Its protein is CASSKGRGREKLFF.

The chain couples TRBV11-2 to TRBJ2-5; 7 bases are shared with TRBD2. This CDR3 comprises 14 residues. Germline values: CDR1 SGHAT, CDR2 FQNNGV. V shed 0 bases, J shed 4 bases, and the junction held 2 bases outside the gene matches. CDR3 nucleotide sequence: TGTGCCAGCAGCTTAGACGGGGGGTCAGAGACCCAGTACTTC. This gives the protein CASSLDGGSETQYF.

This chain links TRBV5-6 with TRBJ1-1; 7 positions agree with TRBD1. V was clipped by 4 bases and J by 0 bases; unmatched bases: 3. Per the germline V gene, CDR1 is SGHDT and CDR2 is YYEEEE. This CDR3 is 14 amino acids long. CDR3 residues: CASSKGALNTEAFF. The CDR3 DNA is TGTGCCAGCAGCAAGGGGGCGTTGAACACTGAAGCTTTCTTT.

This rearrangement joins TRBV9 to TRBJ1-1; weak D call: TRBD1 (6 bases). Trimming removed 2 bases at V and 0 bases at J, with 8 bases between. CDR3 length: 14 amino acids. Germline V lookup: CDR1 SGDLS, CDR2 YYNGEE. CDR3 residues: CASSVDSLNTEAFF. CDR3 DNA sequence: TGTGCCAGCAGCGTGGACAGTCTGAACACTGAAGCTTTCTTT.

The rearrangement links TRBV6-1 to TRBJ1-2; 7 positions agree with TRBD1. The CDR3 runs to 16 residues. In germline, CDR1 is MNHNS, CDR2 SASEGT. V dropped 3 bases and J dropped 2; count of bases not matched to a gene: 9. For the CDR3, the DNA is TGTGCCAGCAGTGATACCCTTCGACAGGGAAACTATGGCTACACCTTC. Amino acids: CASSDTLRQGNYGYTF.

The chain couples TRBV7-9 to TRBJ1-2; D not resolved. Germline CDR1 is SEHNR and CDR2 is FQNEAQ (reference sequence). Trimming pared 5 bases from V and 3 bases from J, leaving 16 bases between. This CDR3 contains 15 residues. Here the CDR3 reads CASSPQTAGDYGYTF. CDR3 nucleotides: TGTGCCAGCAGCCCCCAGACCGCGGGCGACTATGGCTACACCTTC.

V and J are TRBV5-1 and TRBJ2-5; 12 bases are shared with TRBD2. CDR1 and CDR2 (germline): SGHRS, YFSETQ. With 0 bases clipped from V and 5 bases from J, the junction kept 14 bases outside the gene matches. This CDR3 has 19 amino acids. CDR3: CASSLDLAGGNSVTETQYF. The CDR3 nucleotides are TGCGCCAGCAGCTTGGATCTAGCGGGGGGGAACAGTGTTACCGAGACCCAGTACTTC.

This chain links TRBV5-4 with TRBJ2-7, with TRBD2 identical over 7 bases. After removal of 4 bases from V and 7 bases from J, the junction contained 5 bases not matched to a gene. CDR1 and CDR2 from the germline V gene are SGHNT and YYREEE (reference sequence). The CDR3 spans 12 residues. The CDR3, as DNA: TGTGCCAGCAGCCTCGGGGGGAGAGAGCAGTACTTC. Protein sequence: CASSLGGREQYF.

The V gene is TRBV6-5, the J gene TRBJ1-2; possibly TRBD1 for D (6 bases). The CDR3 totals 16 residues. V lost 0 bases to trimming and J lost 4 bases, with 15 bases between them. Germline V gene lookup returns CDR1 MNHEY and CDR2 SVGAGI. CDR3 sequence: CASSYSMSAGVYGYTF. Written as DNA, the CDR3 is TGTGCCAGCAGTTACTCGATGTCGGCAGGGGTCTATGGCTACACCTTC.

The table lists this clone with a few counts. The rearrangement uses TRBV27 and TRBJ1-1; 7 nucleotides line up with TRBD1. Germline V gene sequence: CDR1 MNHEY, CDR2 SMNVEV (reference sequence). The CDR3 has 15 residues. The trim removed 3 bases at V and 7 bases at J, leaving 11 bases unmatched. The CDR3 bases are TGTGCCAGCAGTTTTAGGAGGGGGCTTTCTAGTGAAGCTTTCTTT. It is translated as CASSFRRGLSSEAFF.

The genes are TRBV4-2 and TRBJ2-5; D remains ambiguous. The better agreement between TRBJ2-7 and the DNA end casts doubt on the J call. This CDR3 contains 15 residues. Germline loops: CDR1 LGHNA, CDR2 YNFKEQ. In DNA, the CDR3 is TGTGCCAGCAGCCAAGAGCGTGTCTCCTTGGGCGAGCAGTACTTC. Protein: CASSQERVSLGEQYF.

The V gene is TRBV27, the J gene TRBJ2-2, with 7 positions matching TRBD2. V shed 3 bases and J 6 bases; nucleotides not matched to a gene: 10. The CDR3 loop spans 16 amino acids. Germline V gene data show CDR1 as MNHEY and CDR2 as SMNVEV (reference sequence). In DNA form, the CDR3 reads TGTGCCAGCAGTTTTAGTTCGGGGAGGGTACCCGGGGAGCTGTTTTTT. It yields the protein CASSFSSGRVPGELFF.

The chain's CDR3 is CASSLQRDSPLHF. CDR3 coding DNA: TGTGCCAGCAGCTTGCAGAGGGATTCACCCCTCCACTTT. This sequence joins TRBV7-8 and TRBJ1-6; D call uncertain. The CDR3 is made up of 13 amino acids. Per germline, CDR1 SGHVS and CDR2 FQNEAQ. The ends were cut back, 3 bases at V and 8 bases at J, with 8 bases in the middle.

CDR3 loop: CASSFQTGTSGYTF. CDR3 sequence (DNA): TGTGCCAGCAGCTTCCAAACAGGAACCTCGGGCTACACCTTC. The rearrangement uses TRBV7-9 and TRBJ1-2; perhaps TRBD1 as D (5 bases). The CDR3 consists of 14 residues. CDR1 and CDR2 (germline): SEHNR, FQNEAQ (reference sequence). The germline V and J ends were trimmed by 3 bases and 8 bases, with 16 bases remaining between them.